A selection of T cell receptor beta chains follows, all from one sample in a study of cytomegalovirus exposure and HLA in healthy donors. TCRdb's copy holds only in-frame clones and misses some; the assay was immunoSEQ multiplex PCR. The sample has 150,000 to 200,000 clones, about 81% seen once. The sequenced sample was PBMCs. Source of these receptors: a woman aged 18 to 35 in good health and CMV-seronegative. Both conserved end residues are part of each CDR3. D genes are given only for firm matches. Only part of the rows carry a size: once, few, many, or a class if the clone is expanded.

D gene: -; V gene: TRBV15; J gene: TRBJ1-5; clone size: -; CDR3 protein: CATSRNRNNQPQHF; CDR3 DNA: TGTGCCACCAGCAGAAACAGGAACAATCAGCCCCAGCATTTT
D gene: TRBD1; V gene: TRBV7-9; J gene: TRBJ1-5; clone size: -; CDR3 protein: CASSLGTGGFNQPQHF; CDR3 DNA: TGTGCCAGCAGCTTGGGCACAGGGGGCTTCAATCAGCCCCAGCATTTT
D gene: -; V gene: TRBV29-1; J gene: TRBJ2-5; clone size: few; CDR3 protein: CSVEGRTSRTQYF; CDR3 DNA: TGCAGCGTTGAGGGCAGGACATCCCGGACCCAGTACTTC
D gene: -; V gene: TRBV11-2; J gene: TRBJ1-2; clone size: -; CDR3 protein: CASSRTGMLNYGYTF; CDR3 DNA: TGTGCCAGCAGCCGAACCGGGATGCTAAACTATGGCTACACCTTC
D gene: TRBD1; V gene: TRBV7-6; J gene: TRBJ2-5; clone size: once; CDR3 protein: CASSPTPGQGETQYF; CDR3 DNA: TGTGCCAGCAGCCCCACTCCGGGACAGGGAGAGACCCAGTACTTC
D gene: TRBD1; V gene: TRBV28; J gene: TRBJ1-5; clone size: few; CDR3 protein: CASTSPGDRGYSNQPQHF; CDR3 DNA: TGTGCCAGCACTTCCCCCGGGGACAGGGGGTATAGCAATCAGCCCCAGCATTTT
D gene: -; V gene: TRBV28; J gene: TRBJ2-4; clone size: -; CDR3 protein: CASSSGAGSWGNIQYF; CDR3 DNA: TGTGCCAGCAGTTCAGGAGCGGGCAGCTGGGGAAACATTCAGTACTTC
D gene: TRBD1; V gene: TRBV13; J gene: TRBJ2-7; clone size: once; CDR3 protein: CASSSTTRDRMGEQYF; CDR3 DNA: TGTGCCAGCAGCTCTACGACCCGGGACAGGATGGGCGAGCAGTACTTC
D gene: TRBD1; V gene: TRBV30; J gene: TRBJ1-2; clone size: -; CDR3 protein: CAWHHRGGYTF; CDR3 DNA: TGTGCCTGGCACCACAGGGGAGGCTACACCTTC
D gene: -; V gene: TRBV4-2; J gene: TRBJ1-5; clone size: few; CDR3 protein: CASSSLGTDRSQPQHF; CDR3 DNA: TGTGCCAGCAGCTCCCTGGGGACGGACAGATCTCAGCCCCAGCATTTT
D gene: TRBD1; V gene: TRBV5-6; J gene: TRBJ2-7; clone size: -; CDR3 protein: CASSFRTGGGYEQYF; CDR3 DNA: TGTGCCAGCAGCTTCCGAACAGGGGGAGGCTACGAGCAGTACTTC
D gene: TRBD2; V gene: TRBV27; J gene: TRBJ2-1; clone size: -; CDR3 protein: CASSLLGLAGSYNEQFF; CDR3 DNA: TGTGCCAGCAGTTTATTAGGACTAGCGGGATCCTACAATGAGCAGTTCTTC
D gene: -; V gene: TRBV6-1; J gene: TRBJ1-6; clone size: few; CDR3 protein: CASSDVIGAAPLHF; CDR3 DNA: TGTGCCAGCAGTGACGTCATTGGGGCGGCACCCCTCCACTTT
D gene: -; V gene: TRBV28; J gene: TRBJ2-7; clone size: -; CDR3 protein: CASTRGRTAYEQYF; CDR3 DNA: TGTGCCAGCACGAGAGGGAGGACCGCTTACGAGCAGTACTTC
D gene: -; V gene: TRBV5-4; J gene: TRBJ1-2; clone size: -; CDR3 protein: CASSLGGGDSYGYTF; CDR3 DNA: TGTGCCAGCAGCTTGGGGGGGGGTGATTCCTATGGCTACACCTTC
D gene: -; V gene: TRBV14; J gene: TRBJ1-1; clone size: once; CDR3 protein: CASSPGNTEAFF; CDR3 DNA: TGTGCCAGCAGCCCAGGGAACACTGAAGCTTTCTTT
D gene: -; V gene: TRBV18; J gene: TRBJ1-4; clone size: -; CDR3 protein: CASSPPGRGDEKLFF; CDR3 DNA: TGTGCCAGCTCACCACCCGGCAGGGGAGATGAAAAACTGTTTTTT
D gene: -; V gene: TRBV14; J gene: TRBJ1-2; clone size: -; CDR3 protein: CASSQVGGYYGYTF; CDR3 DNA: TGTGCCAGCAGCCAAGTAGGAGGGTACTATGGCTACACCTTC
D gene: -; V gene: TRBV19; J gene: TRBJ1-2; clone size: -; CDR3 protein: CASSPGGESDYGYTF; CDR3 DNA: TGTGCCAGTAGCCCGGGAGGGGAGTCTGACTATGGCTACACCTTC
D gene: TRBD2; V gene: TRBV6-5; J gene: TRBJ2-7; clone size: -; CDR3 protein: CASRMGTTYEQYF; CDR3 DNA: TGTGCCAGCAGAATGGGGACTACCTACGAGCAGTACTTC
D gene: -; V gene: TRBV7-7; J gene: TRBJ2-5; clone size: once; CDR3 protein: CASSLGPWETQYF; CDR3 DNA: TGTGCTAGCAGCTTAGGGCCTTGGGAGACCCAGTACTTC
D gene: -; V gene: TRBV7-8; J gene: TRBJ2-7; clone size: once; CDR3 protein: CASSRRGLRDYEQYF; CDR3 DNA: TGTGCCAGCAGCCGACGGGGACTCCGAGACTACGAGCAGTACTTC
D gene: -; V gene: TRBV5-4; J gene: TRBJ2-5; clone size: -; CDR3 protein: CASSFAGRRTSQETQYF; CDR3 DNA: TGTGCCAGCAGCTTCGCGGGGCGAAGAACCTCCCAAGAGACCCAGTACTTC
D gene: -; V gene: TRBV21-1; J gene: TRBJ2-7; clone size: -; CDR3 protein: CASGTRGKIFYEQYF; CDR3 DNA: TGTGCCAGCGGAACCAGGGGCAAAATCTTCTACGAGCAGTACTTC
D gene: TRBD1; V gene: TRBV7-8; J gene: TRBJ1-1; clone size: once; CDR3 protein: CASSLNRGGTEAFF; CDR3 DNA: TGTGCCAGCAGCTTAAACAGGGGGGGCACTGAAGCTTTCTTT
D gene: -; V gene: TRBV10-3; J gene: TRBJ2-1; clone size: -; CDR3 protein: CAIRSRDGQYNEQFF; CDR3 DNA: TGTGCCATCAGATCCCGGGACGGACAGTACAATGAGCAGTTCTTC
D gene: -; V gene: TRBV28; J gene: TRBJ2-3; clone size: -; CDR3 protein: CASSGFTGADTQYF; CDR3 DNA: TGTGCCAGCAGTGGATTCACAGGAGCAGATACGCAGTATTTT
D gene: -; V gene: TRBV11-2; J gene: TRBJ2-2; clone size: -; CDR3 protein: CASSLGTRWRGGVPGELFF; CDR3 DNA: TGTGCCAGCAGCTTAGGCACAAGGTGGCGCGGCGGAGTCCCCGGGGAGCTGTTTTTT
D gene: TRBD1; V gene: TRBV5-1; J gene: TRBJ1-1; clone size: few; CDR3 protein: CASSLEGATEAFF; CDR3 DNA: TGCGCCAGCAGCTTGGAGGGGGCCACTGAAGCTTTCTTT
D gene: TRBD1; V gene: TRBV10-2; J gene: TRBJ1-4; clone size: -; CDR3 protein: CASSDADRAGNEKLFF; CDR3 DNA: TGCGCCAGCAGTGACGCCGACAGGGCTGGTAATGAAAAACTGTTTTTT
D gene: -; V gene: TRBV7-9; J gene: TRBJ1-2; clone size: -; CDR3 protein: CASSPGLMTVHYGYTF; CDR3 DNA: TGTGCCAGCAGCCCCGGCCTAATGACAGTGCACTATGGCTACACCTTC
D gene: -; V gene: TRBV2; J gene: TRBJ2-7; clone size: few; CDR3 protein: CASRGSGDPSYEQYF; CDR3 DNA: TGTGCCAGCAGAGGGTCGGGGGACCCGTCCTACGAGCAGTACTTC
D gene: TRBD1; V gene: TRBV5-1; J gene: TRBJ1-1; clone size: -; CDR3 protein: CASSALQGAYTEAFF; CDR3 DNA: TGCGCCAGCAGCGCGTTACAGGGGGCTTACACTGAAGCTTTCTTT
D gene: -; V gene: TRBV5-1; J gene: TRBJ2-2; clone size: few; CDR3 protein: CASSLGGVVTGELFF; CDR3 DNA: TGCGCCAGCAGCTTGGGTGGAGTGGTCACCGGGGAGCTGTTTTTT
D gene: TRBD2; V gene: TRBV5-4; J gene: TRBJ2-1; clone size: -; CDR3 protein: CASSPHLTSGRRNEQFF; CDR3 DNA: TGTGCCAGCAGCCCACACTTGACTAGCGGGAGGCGCAATGAGCAGTTCTTC
D gene: TRBD1; V gene: TRBV5-1; J gene: TRBJ2-7; clone size: -; CDR3 protein: CASKSGQEGDEQYF; CDR3 DNA: TGCGCCAGCAAGTCAGGACAGGAAGGTGACGAGCAGTACTTC
D gene: -; V gene: TRBV2; J gene: TRBJ1-4; clone size: -; CDR3 protein: CASTERQLGTREKLFF; CDR3 DNA: TGTGCCAGCACCGAAAGACAGCTCGGAACGCGGGAAAAACTGTTTTTT
D gene: TRBD2; V gene: TRBV18; J gene: TRBJ2-1; clone size: -; CDR3 protein: CASSPPLAGGLNEQFF; CDR3 DNA: TGTGCCAGCTCACCACCACTAGCGGGAGGGCTCAATGAGCAGTTCTTC
D gene: TRBD1; V gene: TRBV5-1; J gene: TRBJ2-6; clone size: -; CDR3 protein: CASSLTIDRGSGANVLTF; CDR3 DNA: TGCGCCAGCAGCTTGACAATCGACAGGGGATCTGGGGCCAACGTCCTGACTTTC